Listed below are T cell receptor beta chains from one sample, sequenced in a study of shared clonotypes between healthy human individuals. TCRdb's table, derived via immunoSEQ multiplex PCR, lists solely in-frame clones and lacks some. The data show 950,000 to 1,100,000 clones, around three quarters seen once. Sequencing was done on a sample of memory CD4+ T cells from PBMCs. These receptors originate from a young man in good health. Some clones in this sample may be carry-over from other donors' samples. The CDR3 runs from the conserved cysteine through the conserved F or W. The D gene is left open where the match is weak. Clone size, where shown, is once, few, many, or a class for clones that have expanded.

len,abundance,v_gene,j_gene,d_gene,CDR3aa,CDR3nt
13,few,TRBV7-3,TRBJ1-1,.,CASSPSGGYEAFF,TGTGCCAGCAGCCCCTCGGGCGGGTATGAAGCTTTCTTT
12,.,TRBV11-2,TRBJ2-3,.,CASIGVRDTQYF,TGTGCCAGCATCGGGGTCAGAGATACGCAGTATTTT
13,.,TRBV27,TRBJ1-1,.,CASSWGTNTEAFF,TGTGCCAGCAGTTGGGGGACCAACACTGAAGCTTTCTTT
17,.,TRBV4-3,TRBJ2-7,TRBD2,CASSQGLPGSYGYEQYF,TGCGCCAGCAGCCAGGGACTACCCGGGAGCTATGGCTACGAGCAGTACTTC
14,.,TRBV11-2,TRBJ1-4,TRBD1,CASSPGTGNEKLFF,TGTGCCAGCAGCCCGGGGACAGGGAATGAAAAACTGTTTTTT
16,.,TRBV6-6,TRBJ2-7,.,CASSDSGAGGPHEQYF,TGTGCCAGCAGCGACAGCGGGGCAGGGGGCCCCCACGAGCAGTACTTC
13,.,TRBV25-1,TRBJ2-2,TRBD1,CASSATGGRELFF,TGTGCCAGCAGTGCAACAGGGGGCAGGGAGCTGTTTTTT
12,many,TRBV2,TRBJ1-1,.,CASNRANTEAFF,TGTGCCAGCAATCGGGCGAACACTGAAGCTTTCTTT
14,.,TRBV6-1,TRBJ2-2,.,CASRKIRDPGELFF,TGTGCCAGCAGGAAAATCAGGGACCCCGGGGAGCTGTTTTTT
13,.,TRBV18,TRBJ2-1,.,CASSPLVANEQFF,TGTGCCAGCTCACCCCTAGTGGCCAATGAGCAGTTCTTC
14,.,TRBV5-4,TRBJ2-5,TRBD1,CASSDRQGGETQYF,TGTGCCAGCAGCGATCGACAGGGTGGGGAGACCCAGTACTTC
18,.,TRBV9,TRBJ2-1,TRBD2,CASSVAATSGRGYNEQFF,TGTGCCAGCAGCGTAGCGGCCACTAGCGGGAGGGGATACAATGAGCAGTTCTTC
15,.,TRBV19,TRBJ1-1,TRBD1,CASSILGQGAAEAFF,TGTGCCAGTAGTATTCTTGGGCAGGGGGCAGCTGAAGCTTTCTTT
16,few,TRBV18,TRBJ2-3,.,CASSHGDSPSTDTQYF,TGTGCCAGCTCACACGGAGATTCCCCGAGCACAGATACGCAGTATTTT
15,.,TRBV28,TRBJ2-2,.,CASSFSRANTGELFF,TGTGCCAGCAGTTTCAGCCGCGCGAACACCGGGGAGCTGTTTTTT
12,.,TRBV30,TRBJ1-2,.,CAWQGDTYGYTF,TGTGCCTGGCAAGGGGATACCTATGGCTACACCTTC
15,.,TRBV5-1,TRBJ2-3,.,CASSFLPRTTDTQYF,TGCGCCAGCAGTTTCCTACCTAGAACCACAGATACGCAGTATTTT
16,.,TRBV5-1,TRBJ2-3,TRBD1,CASSLALQGAIDTQYF,TGCGCCAGCAGCTTGGCTTTACAGGGGGCCATAGATACGCAGTATTTT
16,.,TRBV11-2,TRBJ2-1,TRBD1,CASSLDRDRGINEQFF,TGTGCCAGCAGCTTAGACCGGGACAGGGGAATTAACGAGCAGTTCTTC
14,.,TRBV5-8,TRBJ1-1,TRBD1,CANRDRVTNTEAFF,TGTGCCAACAGGGACAGGGTCACGAACACTGAAGCTTTCTTT
15,.,TRBV27,TRBJ2-7,.,CASSLGWGRSNEQYF,TGTGCCAGCAGTTTAGGTTGGGGCAGGTCCAACGAGCAGTACTTC
14,.,TRBV29-1,TRBJ2-7,TRBD2,CSVEKGLAGYEQYF,TGCAGCGTTGAAAAGGGACTAGCGGGCTACGAGCAGTACTTC
16,many,TRBV27,TRBJ2-7,TRBD1,CASSSLDRVKAHEQYF,TGTGCCAGCAGCTCCCTAGACAGGGTAAAAGCCCACGAGCAGTACTTC
15,.,TRBV7-2,TRBJ2-3,.,CASSLGVSATDTQYF,TGTGCCAGCAGCTTAGGGGTATCGGCCACAGATACGCAGTATTTT
13,.,TRBV2,TRBJ2-1,TRBD2,CASSRSGKGEQFF,TGTGCCAGCAGTCGAAGCGGGAAGGGTGAGCAGTTCTTC
15,.,TRBV5-1,TRBJ2-7,TRBD2,CASSPASGGKYEQYF,TGCGCCAGCAGCCCAGCTAGCGGGGGGAAATACGAGCAGTACTTC
14,.,TRBV10-3,TRBJ1-1,TRBD1,CAISEGGGAAEAFF,TGTGCCATCAGTGAAGGGGGCGGGGCCGCTGAAGCTTTCTTT
15,few,TRBV19,TRBJ2-1,.,CASKEALPSYNEQFF,TGTGCCAGTAAAGAAGCTCTGCCCTCCTACAATGAGCAGTTCTTC
16,.,TRBV28,TRBJ2-3,TRBD2,CASSFPLAGERDTQYF,TGTGCCAGCAGTTTCCCCCTCGCGGGAGAGAGAGATACGCAGTATTTT
14,.,TRBV7-2,TRBJ2-1,.,CASRSISGYNEQFF,TGTGCCAGCAGGTCTATTAGCGGATACAATGAGCAGTTCTTC
12,.,TRBV7-2,TRBJ2-5,.,CASSPFRGTQYF,TGTGCCAGCAGCCCGTTTAGGGGGACCCAGTACTTC
15,.,TRBV6-5,TRBJ2-7,.,CASKRGPGSSYEQYF,TGTGCCAGCAAACGGGGGCCAGGGAGCTCCTACGAGCAGTACTTC
14,.,TRBV2,TRBJ1-2,TRBD1,CASSLDREVGGYTF,TGTGCCAGCAGTTTGGACAGGGAGGTTGGTGGCTACACCTTC
15,.,TRBV30,TRBJ2-1,TRBD2,CAWSELAGVVDEQFF,TGTGCCTGGAGTGAACTAGCGGGAGTGGTCGATGAGCAGTTCTTC
14,.,TRBV9,TRBJ1-4,.,CASSDRETNEKLFF,TGTGCCAGCAGCGACAGGGAGACTAATGAAAAACTGTTTTTT
13,.,TRBV29-1,TRBJ2-5,TRBD1,CSNTGTDQETQYF,TGCAGCAACACCGGGACAGACCAAGAGACCCAGTACTTC
16,once,TRBV7-8,TRBJ1-2,.,CASSLDPTGFMVGYTF,TGTGCCAGCAGCTTAGACCCGACAGGATTTATGGTTGGCTACACCTTC
15,.,TRBV7-2,TRBJ1-1,.,CASSLASSVNTEAFF,TGTGCCAGCAGCTTAGCGTCTTCGGTGAACACTGAAGCTTTCTTT
11,.,TRBV29-1,TRBJ2-1,.,CSAPMGNEQFF,TGCAGCGCCCCTATGGGCAATGAGCAGTTCTTC
14,.,TRBV9,TRBJ1-2,TRBD1,CASSAGDRAYGYTF,TGTGCCAGCAGCGCCGGCGACAGGGCTTATGGCTACACCTTC
13,.,TRBV29-1,TRBJ2-3,.,CSVDRGGTDTQYF,TGCAGCGTTGATAGGGGGGGCACAGATACGCAGTATTTT
11,few,TRBV11-1,TRBJ1-1,.,CASSSVKDVFF,TGTGCCAGCAGCTCTGTTAAGGACGTTTTCTTT
15,.,TRBV5-1,TRBJ2-5,.,CASSLEGPGTETQYF,TGCGCCAGCAGCTTGGAAGGTCCTGGGACGGAGACCCAGTACTTC
13,.,TRBV30,TRBJ1-2,.,CAWSASRRKGYTF,TGTGCCTGGAGTGCCTCCAGGCGGAAAGGCTACACCTTC
15,.,TRBV4-2,TRBJ2-1,.,CASSRPGQSYNEQFF,TGTGCCAGCAGCCGGCCGGGACAAAGCTACAATGAGCAGTTCTTC
15,.,TRBV5-4,TRBJ2-2,.,CASSLGRGGTGELFF,TGTGCCAGCAGCTTGGGGCGGGGCGGCACCGGGGAGCTGTTTTTT
14,.,TRBV28,TRBJ2-7,TRBD1,CASSSPGQVHEQYF,TGTGCCAGCAGTTCCCCGGGACAGGTGCACGAGCAGTACTTC
17,.,TRBV25-1,TRBJ2-5,TRBD2,CASSEVTSGGFLETQYF,TGTGCCAGCAGTGAAGTGACTAGCGGGGGCTTTCTAGAGACCCAGTACTTC